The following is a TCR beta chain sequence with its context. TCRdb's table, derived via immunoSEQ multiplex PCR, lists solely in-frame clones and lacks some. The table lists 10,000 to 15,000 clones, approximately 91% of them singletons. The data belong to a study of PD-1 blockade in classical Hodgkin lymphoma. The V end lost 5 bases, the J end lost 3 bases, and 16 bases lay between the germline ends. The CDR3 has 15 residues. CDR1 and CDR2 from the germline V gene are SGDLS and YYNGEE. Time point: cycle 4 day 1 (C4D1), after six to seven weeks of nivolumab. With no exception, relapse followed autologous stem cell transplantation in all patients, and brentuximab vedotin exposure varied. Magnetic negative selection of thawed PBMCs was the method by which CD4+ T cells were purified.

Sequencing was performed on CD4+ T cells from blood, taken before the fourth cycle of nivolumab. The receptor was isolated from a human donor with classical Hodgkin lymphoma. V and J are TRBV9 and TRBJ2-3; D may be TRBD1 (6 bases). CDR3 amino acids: CASRATGLGTDTQYF. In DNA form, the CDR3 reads TGTGCCAGCAGAGCGACAGGATTAGGTACAGATACGCAGTATTTT.